These 32 T cell receptor beta chains originate from one sample sequenced in a study of cytomegalovirus exposure and HLA in healthy donors. Amplification used 60 Vbeta primers and 13 Jbeta primers. Assay used: immunoSEQ multiplex PCR; TCRdb lists only in-frame clones, some missing. Of about 140,000 clones listed, roughly four fifths were seen once; the top ten hold 1.6%. Input material: PBMCs. The origin of the receptors is a female donor in good health and CMV-seronegative.

The chain couples TRBV9 to TRBJ2-7, with 7 bases aligning to TRBD1. The CDR3 loop spans 15 amino acids. The germline CDR1 and CDR2 sequences are SGDLS and YYNGEE. V shed 4 bases and J 2 bases; nucleotides not matched to a gene: 9. The CDR3 here is CASSQGQSSPYEQYF. As DNA, the CDR3 is TGTGCCAGCAGCCAGGGACAGTCCAGCCCCTACGAGCAGTACTTC.

V gene TRBV19 combines with J gene TRBJ1-4; D remains unclear. The length of the CDR3 is 14 residues. The V gene lost 5 bases and the J gene lost 7 bases, with 14 bases spanning the gap. Germline assignment: CDR1 LNHDA and CDR2 SQIVND (reference sequence). The CDR3 loop reads CASSFLSTGEKLFF. In DNA form, the CDR3 reads TGTGCCAGTAGTTTCCTATCGACGGGTGAAAAACTGTTTTTT.

The chain links TRBV5-6 to TRBJ1-4; TRBD1 matches at 7 bases. Germline V gives CDR1 SGHDT, CDR2 YYEEEE. The V gene end was trimmed by 4 bases and the J gene end by 6 bases; junction bases not matched to a gene: 6. CDR3 length: 14 residues. CDR3 loop: CASSPGGKDEKLFF. CDR3 in DNA: TGTGCCAGCAGCCCAGGGGGAAAGGATGAAAAACTGTTTTTT.

This clone was picked up a small number of times. The gene calls are TRBV27 and TRBJ2-2; 10 nucleotides agree with TRBD2. This CDR3 comprises 17 residues. With 3 bases clipped from V and 1 base from J, the junction kept 5 bases outside the gene matches. CDR1 is MNHEY, CDR2 SMNVEV, per germline (reference sequence). The CDR3 protein is CASSFTLAGGNTGELFF. The CDR3 DNA reads as TGTGCCAGCAGTTTTACTTTAGCGGGAGGGAACACCGGGGAGCTGTTTTTT.

This chain links TRBV6-1 with TRBJ1-3, with D hard to call. From germline, CDR1 is MNHNS and CDR2 SASEGT. The CDR3 has 13 amino acids. V was clipped by 3 bases and J by 4 bases, with 7 bases between them. CDR3 protein: CASSDRTGNTIYF. The CDR3 nucleotides are TGTGCCAGCAGTGACAGAACAGGAAACACCATATATTTT.

CDR3 DNA: TGTGCCAGCAGTACCCGGACAGGGTACTATGGCTACACCTTC. As protein: CASSTRTGYYGYTF. The chain joins TRBV28 to TRBJ1-2; 8 positions agree with TRBD1. In germline, CDR1 is MDHEN, CDR2 SYDVKM. The CDR3 totals 14 residues. The J segment lost 3 bases and the V segment lost 5 bases, leaving 5 bases of the junction unmatched.

There are a few counts of this clone. The chain joins TRBV5-4 to TRBJ1-1; weak D call: TRBD1 (6 bases). Looked up from germline, CDR1 is SGHNT and CDR2 is YYREEE (reference sequence). This CDR3 comprises 15 residues. Trimming pared 4 bases from V and 2 bases from J, leaving 15 bases between. CDR3 loop: CASSRGGGTNTEAFF. CDR3 sequence (DNA): TGTGCCAGCAGCCGCGGCGGGGGGACAAACACTGAAGCTTTCTTT.

The gene calls are TRBV21-1 and TRBJ2-2; the table's D call, TRBD1, has no DNA check behind it. TRBV21-1 is flagged as a pseudogene. The CDR3 consists of 15 residues. CDR3 in amino acids: CASSKGTGDTGELFF. CDR3 nucleotide sequence: TGTGCCAGCAGCAAAGGGACAGGGGACACCGGGGAGCTGTTTTTT.

The chain employs TRBV28 and TRBJ2-5, with TRBD1 matching 7 bases. V shed 6 bases, J shed 8 bases, and the junction held 6 bases outside the gene matches. CDR1 is MDHEN, CDR2 SYDVKM, per germline. The CDR3 is 12 residues long. Here the CDR3 DNA reads TGTGCCAGCAGCCCCGACAGGGTAACCCAGTACTTC. Its protein is CASSPDRVTQYF. The full variable domain, with the rest looked up from reference TRBV28 and TRBJ2-5, is DVKVTQSSRYLVKRTGEKVFLECVQDMDHENMFWYRQDPGLGLRLIYFSYDVKMKEKGDIPEGYSVSREKKERFSLILESASTNQTSMYLCASSPDRVTQYFGPGTRLLVL.

This chain uses TRBV5-1 with TRBJ2-7; 7 bases line up with TRBD1. Trimming at V came to 0 bases and at J to 3 bases, leaving 3 bases not matched to a gene. The germline gives CDR1 SGHRS, CDR2 YFSETQ. The CDR3 runs to 14 residues. Written as DNA, the CDR3 is TGCGCCAGCAGCTTGGCTGGACAGGACTACGAGCAGTACTTC. As protein: CASSLAGQDYEQYF.

The CDR3 sequence: CASSLARRAGGRETQYF. Here the CDR3 DNA reads TGTGCCAGCAGCTTAGCTCGCCGAGCGGGAGGGCGGGAGACCCAGTACTTC. This chain links TRBV11-2 with TRBJ2-5; TRBD2 matches at 10 bases. CDR1 SGHAT and CDR2 FQNNGV come from the germline V gene. Trimming removed 1 base from V and 5 bases from J; junction bases left unmatched: 10. The CDR3 runs 17 residues.

The sample holds a few counts of this clone. This chain uses TRBV6-5 with TRBJ2-7; 8 positions agree with TRBD1. The trim removed 0 bases at V and 2 bases at J, leaving 0 bases unmatched. The germline gives CDR1 MNHEY, CDR2 SVGAGI. The CDR3 covers 14 residues. In nucleotides, the CDR3 is TGTGCCAGCAGTTACTCGACAGGGGCCTACGAGCAGTACTTC. Translating gives CASSYSTGAYEQYF.

The chain uses TRBV11-3 and TRBJ2-7, with no clear D. Trimming removed 3 bases at V and 2 bases at J, with 5 bases between. Germline CDR1 reads SGHNT; CDR2 reads YENEEA. The CDR3 covers 12 residues. The chain's CDR3 is CASSFNAYEQYF. CDR3 in DNA: TGTGCCAGCAGCTTCAATGCCTACGAGCAGTACTTC.

The genes are TRBV7-2 and TRBJ1-4; D uncertain. CDR3 length equals 14 residues. Trimming cost V 2 bases and J 8 bases, with 12 bases left between them. Germline CDR1 reads SGHTA; CDR2 reads FQGNSA. CDR3 DNA sequence: TGTGCCAGCAGCTTATCCACAGTAGGCGAAAAACTGTTTTTT. It is translated as CASSLSTVGEKLFF.

This chain connects TRBV9 to TRBJ1-1; D remains unclear. V was pared by 0 bases and J by 10 bases, with 16 bases between. CDR1 and CDR2 from the germline V gene are SGDLS and YYNGEE. This CDR3 is built from 14 residues. The CDR3 sequence is CASSVVEGFTRAFF. The CDR3 bases are TGTGCCAGCAGCGTAGTAGAGGGCTTCACGAGAGCTTTCTTT.

The genes are TRBV6-4 and TRBJ2-1, with TRBD1 matching 7 bases. The CDR3 spans 13 residues. Germline CDR1 is MRHNA and CDR2 is SNTAGT. Trimming removed 2 bases from V and 7 bases from J; junction bases left unmatched: 2. The CDR3 DNA is TGTGCCAGCAGTGACACGGACAGGAATGAGCAGTTCTTC. Protein sequence: CASSDTDRNEQFF.

The V and J genes are TRBV9 and TRBJ1-1; D is ambiguous. Trimming removed 0 bases from V and 0 bases from J, with 9 bases in between. In germline, CDR1 is SGDLS, CDR2 YYNGEE. The CDR3 has 15 amino acids. Here the CDR3 DNA reads TGTGCCAGCAGCGTAGGGGCAGAACTGAACACTGAAGCTTTCTTT. This encodes CASSVGAELNTEAFF.

The sample holds a few counts of this clone. Here the CDR3 reads CASSQIGTGETEAFF. The CDR3 DNA reads as TGTGCCAGCAGCCAAATAGGGACGGGGGAAACTGAAGCTTTCTTT. V usage is TRBV7-6 and J usage is TRBJ1-1, with D tentatively TRBD1 (5 bases). Germline assignment: CDR1 SGHVS and CDR2 FNYEAQ. The ends were cut back, 5 bases at V and 5 bases at J, with 18 bases in the middle. The CDR3 has 15 residues.

The chain uses TRBV28 and TRBJ1-4, with TRBD1 matching 7 bases. The J segment lost 8 bases and the V segment lost 8 bases, leaving 11 bases of the junction unmatched. The CDR3 contains 14 residues. Germline V gene sequence: CDR1 MDHEN, CDR2 SYDVKM. CDR3 region: CASHRSTGKEKLFF. Written as DNA, the CDR3 is TGTGCCAGCCATCGCTCGACAGGGAAAGAAAAACTGTTTTTT.

The chain carries TRBV5-1 and TRBJ2-2; D is possibly TRBD1 (6 bases). Trimming removed 5 bases from V and 7 bases from J, with 15 bases in between. Germline CDR1 SGHRS, CDR2 YFSETQ. The length of the CDR3 is 14 residues. The CDR3 is CASSLQGSDGELFF. The CDR3 DNA reads as TGCGCCAGCAGTCTACAGGGTTCGGACGGGGAGCTGTTTTTT. The complete variable domain, with remaining parts taken from reference TRBV5-1 and TRBJ2-2, reads KAGVTQTPRYLIKTRGQQVTLSCSPISGHRSVSWYQQTPGQGLQFLFEYFSETQRNKGNFPGRFSGRQFSNSRSEMNVSTLELGDSALYLCASSLQGSDGELFFGEGSRLTVL.

The chain carries TRBV19 and TRBJ1-4; TRBD1 aligns across 8 bases. In germline, CDR1 is LNHDA, CDR2 SQIVND (reference sequence). V was clipped by 4 bases and J by 3 bases; unmatched bases: 4. This CDR3 has 15 amino acids. DNA of the CDR3: TGTGCCAGTAGTACAGGACAGGGAGCTAATGAAAAACTGTTTTTT. This translates into CASSTGQGANEKLFF.

This clone was detected a few times. This chain links TRBV14 with TRBJ1-4; 9 positions match TRBD1. Germline V gene sequence: CDR1 SGHDN, CDR2 FVKESK. Unmatched junction bases numbered 5, after V lost 3 bases and J lost 6 bases. This CDR3 comprises 15 residues. CDR3 sequence reads: CASSHPGTGHEKLFF. CDR3 bases: TGTGCCAGCAGCCATCCCGGGACAGGGCATGAAAAACTGTTTTTT.

The V and J genes are TRBV19 and TRBJ1-2; TRBD1 might be the D (5 bases). This CDR3 comprises 11 residues. V gave up 6 bases and J gave up 8 bases, with 10 bases separating them. CDR1 LNHDA and CDR2 SQIVND come from the germline V gene (reference sequence). The CDR3 protein is CASRGGRGYTF. The CDR3 bases are TGTGCCAGTAGGGGGGGGAGAGGCTACACCTTC.

This clone was detected only a few times. CDR3 coding DNA: TGTGCCAGTAGTCAAAGGGGCCGGGACTATGGCTACACCTTC. It encodes CASSQRGRDYGYTF. The chain employs TRBV19 and TRBJ1-2, with a tentative D call TRBD1 (5 bases). Germline V CDR1 and CDR2: LNHDA, SQIVND (reference sequence). The CDR3 has 14 amino acids. Trimming took off 5 bases at V and 3 bases at J, with 13 bases between the two ends. Drawing the rest from reference TRBV19 and TRBJ1-2, the complete variable domain is DGGITQSPKYLFRKEGQNVTLSCEQNLNHDAMYWYRQDPGQGLRLIYYSQIVNDFQKGDIAEGYSVSREKKESFPLTVTSAQKNPTAFYLCASSQRGRDYGYTFGSGTRLTVV.

The chain is built from TRBV28 and TRBJ2-1; no definite D call. This CDR3 region has 14 residues. Between the trimmed V and J ends, which lost 7 bases and 1 base, there was a span of 11 bases. Germline V lookup: CDR1 MDHEN, CDR2 SYDVKM. CDR3 sequence (DNA): TGTGCCAGCATCAACTCGCCTTCCTACAATGAGCAGTTCTTC. This translates into CASINSPSYNEQFF.

The chain joins TRBV9 to TRBJ2-1; 9 bases are a match to TRBD2. The germline V gene has CDR1 SGDLS and CDR2 YYNGEE. This CDR3 is 16 amino acids long. The trim removed 3 bases at V and 0 bases at J, leaving 4 bases unmatched. The CDR3 DNA reads as TGTGCCAGCAGCGGAGGTAGCGGGGGCTCCTACAATGAGCAGTTCTTC. Translation gives CASSGGSGGSYNEQFF.

This sequence joins TRBV6-6 and TRBJ2-4; D is possibly TRBD2 (6 bases). V was clipped by 5 bases and J by 0 bases, with 14 bases between them. The germline V gene has CDR1 MNHNY and CDR2 SVGAGI (reference sequence). The length of the CDR3 is 16 residues. This CDR3 reads CASSGGTPLAKNIQYF. In DNA form, the CDR3 reads TGTGCCAGCAGTGGCGGGACGCCCCTAGCCAAAAACATTCAGTACTTC.

The rearrangement joins TRBV29-1 to TRBJ1-2; D call uncertain. The CDR3 has 12 amino acids. Germline values: CDR1 SQVTM, CDR2 ANQGSEA. V lost 0 bases to trimming and J lost 7 bases, with 9 bases between them. CDR3 nucleotide sequence: TGCAGCGTTGAAGAGGGGAGGGTTGGCTACACCTTC. Translation: CSVEEGRVGYTF.

V is TRBV18 and J is TRBJ1-5, with 8 bases aligning to TRBD1. The V gene's germline CDR1 is KGHSH and CDR2 LQKENI. CDR3 length: 15 residues. The V segment lost 2 bases and the J segment 1 base; nucleotides outside the gene matches: 1. CDR3 region: CASSPGQGSNQPQHF. DNA of the CDR3: TGTGCCAGCTCACCAGGACAGGGCAGCAATCAGCCCCAGCATTTT.

The sample holds a few counts of this clone. The rearrangement uses TRBV5-4 and TRBJ2-3; TRBD2 matches at 9 bases. Germline V gene data show CDR1 as SGHNT and CDR2 as YYREEE (reference sequence). V was clipped by 4 bases and J by 5 bases; unmatched bases: 2. CDR3 length: 13 amino acids. DNA for the CDR3: TGTGCCAGCAGCCGACTAGCGGAAGATACGCAGTATTTT. Translated: CASSRLAEDTQYF. Together with reference TRBV5-4 and TRBJ2-3, the CDR3 gives the full variable domain: ETGVTQSPTHLIKTRGQQVTLRCSSQSGHNTVSWYQQALGQGPQFIFQYYREEENGRGNFPPRFSGLQFPNYSSELNVNALELDDSALYLCASSRLAEDTQYFGPGTRLTVL.

The chain combines TRBV5-6 with TRBJ1-1; no clear D gene. V dropped 3 bases and J dropped 8 bases, with 11 bases sitting between them. The CDR3 consists of 12 residues. Looked up from germline, CDR1 is SGHDT and CDR2 is YYEEEE. CDR3 loop: CASSSAEYEAFF. The CDR3 coding sequence is TGTGCCAGCAGCTCGGCGGAATACGAAGCTTTCTTT.

The genes are TRBV19 and TRBJ1-1; D might be TRBD1 (6 bases). This CDR3 comprises 13 residues. CDR1 is LNHDA, CDR2 SQIVND, per germline (reference sequence). The germline V and J ends were trimmed by 4 bases and 5 bases, with 11 bases remaining between them. Here the CDR3 DNA reads TGTGCCAGTAGTACACGGACAGAAACTGAAGCTTTCTTT. As protein: CASSTRTETEAFF.